A selection of T cell receptor beta chains follows, all from one sample in a study of blood T cell repertoires in COVID-19. Profiled with immunoSEQ multiplex PCR; TCRdb holds only in-frame clones, not every one. The sample carries 96,000 or so clones, roughly 79% recorded once. The material sequenced was peripheral blood. The source is an elderly man with COVID-19, enrolled during active disease. Each CDR3 is given with its conserved first and last residue. Fields, in order: V gene, clone size, J gene, D gene, CDR3 DNA, CDR3 protein. A D gene is named only where the DNA matches it firmly. Size is stated for part of the rows, as once, few or many counts, or as a class when the clone is expanded.

TRBV3-1/TRBV3-2	-	TRBJ2-7	TRBD2	TGTGCCAGCAGCCCCAGAGGAGCGGGAGTATTTGACGAGCAGTACTTC	CASSPRGAGVFDEQYF
TRBV28	few	TRBJ1-5	-	TGTGCCAGCAGTTTCTCGGGAGGCCCGGGCAATCAGCCCCAGCATTTT	CASSFSGGPGNQPQHF
TRBV30	once	TRBJ2-1	TRBD2	TGTGCCTGGGGTTGGCGGCCGTGGGCGGGAGTGGACTACAATGAGCAGTTCTTC	CAWGWRPWAGVDYNEQFF
TRBV9	-	TRBJ1-6	-	TGTGCCAGCAGCGTTACCGACAGTCCCCCAAATTCACCCCTCCACTTT	CASSVTDSPPNSPLHF
TRBV27	-	TRBJ1-4	TRBD1	TGTGCCAGCAGTTCCGGGACAGGGCTTGAAAAACTGTTTTTT	CASSSGTGLEKLFF
TRBV19	once	TRBJ2-7	TRBD1	TGTGCCAGTAGTATAACGGGACAGGGGGCTTACGAGCAGTACTTC	CASSITGQGAYEQYF
TRBV10-3	-	TRBJ1-5	-	TGTGCCATCAGTGAGTCACAACCCAAGCCCCAGCATTTT	CAISESQPKPQHF
TRBV6-5	few	TRBJ2-7	-	TGTGCCAGCAGTTACTCGAGTACAGCCACCTACGAGCAGTACTTC	CASSYSSTATYEQYF
TRBV6-6	-	TRBJ2-5	-	TGTGCCAGCAGTTATCAGAAAGAGACCCAGTACTTC	CASSYQKETQYF
TRBV2	once	TRBJ1-2	-	TGTGCCAGGGGCCGGGCAGGGGATTTAGTATTCTATGGCTACACCTTC	CARGRAGDLVFYGYTF
TRBV5-8	-	TRBJ1-1	-	TGTGCCAGCAGTTCAGAACGGGGGTACGCTGAAGCTTTCTTT	CASSSERGYAEAFF
TRBV2	-	TRBJ1-2	-	TGTGCCAGCAGTGAAGGAGATGGGAACAGGCTACGCTACTATGGCTACACCTTC	CASSEGDGNRLRYYGYTF
TRBV7-4	-	TRBJ1-5	-	TGTGCCAGCAGCTTAACGGGACAAAATAGCAATCAGCCCCAGCATTTT	CASSLTGQNSNQPQHF
TRBV3-1/TRBV3-2	-	TRBJ2-6	-	TGTGCCAGCAGTCAGGGAAGTGGGGCCAACGTCCTGACTTTC	CASSQGSGANVLTF
TRBV18	-	TRBJ1-2	-	TGTGCCAGCTCACCACCAACAGGGAACTATGGCTACACCTTC	CASSPPTGNYGYTF
TRBV28	-	TRBJ1-2	-	TGTGCCAGCAGTTTATCCCAGGGAAATGGATATAGCACCTTC	CASSLSQGNGYSTF
TRBV2	few	TRBJ1-1	-	TGTGCCAGCAGTTTCACAGGGTTGAGAAGGAACACTGAAGCTTTCTTT	CASSFTGLRRNTEAFF
TRBV6-5	-	TRBJ1-2	TRBD1	TGTGCCAGCAGTCAACAGGGGGACTATGGCTACACCTTC	CASSQQGDYGYTF
TRBV7-3	-	TRBJ2-3	-	TGTGCCAGCAGCTTAAGCCCCCGGGGGGCCGGGGCAGATACGCAGTATTTT	CASSLSPRGAGADTQYF
TRBV3-1/TRBV3-2	few	TRBJ1-6	-	TGTGCCAGCAGCCAAAGGGGGTTCCGCTATAATTCACCCCTCCACTTT	CASSQRGFRYNSPLHF
TRBV7-3	-	TRBJ2-1	TRBD2	TGTGCCAGCAGCTTAACGACTAGCGGCGAGCAGTTCTTC	CASSLTTSGEQFF
TRBV7-3	-	TRBJ1-1	TRBD1	TGTGCCAGCAGCTTAAGAGGGGGCAATGAAGCTTTCTTT	CASSLRGGNEAFF
TRBV27	few	TRBJ2-3	TRBD2	TGTGCCAGCAGCGACCGGGACTACAATACGCAGTATTTT	CASSDRDYNTQYF
TRBV7-6	once	TRBJ2-1	-	TGTGCCAGCAGCTTAGAGGGGAACTCCTACAATGAGCAGTTCTTC	CASSLEGNSYNEQFF
TRBV5-1	-	TRBJ1-2	-	TGCGCCAGCAGCTCGTGGGGGCCGAAAACGGATGGCTACACCTTC	CASSSWGPKTDGYTF
TRBV25-1	few	TRBJ1-4	-	TGTGCCAGCAGTGAAGGTGGGGCTAAGAATGAAAAACTGTTTTTT	CASSEGGAKNEKLFF
TRBV19	-	TRBJ1-5	-	TGTGCCAGTAGTAATTCCAGAAGCAATCAGCCCCAGCATTTT	CASSNSRSNQPQHF
TRBV6-5	-	TRBJ2-1	TRBD1	TGTGCCAGCAGTTATCAACAGGGGGCCCCCTACAATGAGCAGTTCTTC	CASSYQQGAPYNEQFF
TRBV24-1	-	TRBJ2-1	TRBD2	TGTGCCACCAGTGAGAGGACTAGCGGGAGCTACAATGAGCAGTTCTTC	CATSERTSGSYNEQFF
TRBV15	many	TRBJ2-7	-	TGTGCCACCAGCCCCTCCAGGGGACACTCCTACGAGCAGTACTTC	CATSPSRGHSYEQYF
TRBV7-3	few	TRBJ1-1	-	TGTGCCAGCAGCTTGAACAGGGACACTGAAGCTTTCTTT	CASSLNRDTEAFF
TRBV5-8	-	TRBJ2-7	-	TGTGCCAGCAGCTTGCGGCAGGGGTATTCCTTC	CASSLRQGYSF
TRBV9	-	TRBJ2-2	-	TGTGCCAGCAGCTCCTACACCGGGGAGCTGTTTTTT	CASSSYTGELFF
TRBV29-1	-	TRBJ2-3	-	TGCAGCGTTGAAGGGTCAGGGCCACGCACAGATACGCAGTATTTT	CSVEGSGPRTDTQYF
TRBV2	-	TRBJ1-1	TRBD1	TGTGCCAGCAGGTCCGGGACAGTTCGTATGAACACTGAAGCTTTCTTT	CASRSGTVRMNTEAFF
TRBV14	-	TRBJ2-1	-	TGTGCCAGCAGCTACCGGGACTCTTACAATGAGCAGTTCTTC	CASSYRDSYNEQFF
TRBV9	-	TRBJ2-3	-	TGTGCCAGCAGCGTAGAGGCTACCCGGAGGGCAGATACGCAGTATTTT	CASSVEATRRADTQYF
TRBV6-1	-	TRBJ1-2	TRBD1	TGTGCCAGCAGTGAAAGCAGGGGGTATGGCTATGGCTACACCTTC	CASSESRGYGYGYTF
TRBV20-1	-	TRBJ1-2	-	TGCAGTGCTAGTTCTTACCAGATAGCATATGGCTACACCTTC	CSASSYQIAYGYTF
TRBV10-2	once	TRBJ1-5	TRBD1	TGCGCCAGCAGCACAGGGGAAGGTTCGGGCAATCAGCCCCAGCATTTT	CASSTGEGSGNQPQHF
TRBV28	-	TRBJ1-1	-	TGTGCCAGCAGTCCAAGGGGATGGGCTCAGCAAGCTTTCTTT	CASSPRGWAQQAFF
TRBV5-1	once	TRBJ1-2	-	TGCGCCAGCAGCCTAGGGGGAGGGAGCGGAGGCTACACCTTC	CASSLGGGSGGYTF
TRBV20-1	few	TRBJ1-2	-	TGCAGTGCTTGGGAGGCCTATGGCTACACCTTC	CSAWEAYGYTF
TRBV19	few	TRBJ1-1	TRBD1	TGTGCCAGTACCCGACAGGGGAACACTGAAGCTTTCTTT	CASTRQGNTEAFF
TRBV4-2	-	TRBJ2-1	TRBD1	TGTGCCAGCAGCCAAGTTGGCGGGACAGGGTCCTACAATGAGCAGTTCTTC	CASSQVGGTGSYNEQFF
TRBV5-8	-	TRBJ1-5	-	TGTGCCAGCAGCCCTACTTTCGGGCCGGGGCAGCCCCAGCATTTT	CASSPTFGPGQPQHF
TRBV2	-	TRBJ1-2	-	TGTGCCAGCAAGAGGATCTATGGCTACACCTTC	CASKRIYGYTF
TRBV15	-	TRBJ1-1	-	TGTGCCACCAGCAGAGGACAGGTCACCATGAGGGGGAACACTGAAGCTTTCTTT	CATSRGQVTMRGNTEAFF
TRBV30	few	TRBJ1-6	-	TGTGCCTGGAGTACTGACAGTTATAATTCACCCCTCCACTTT	CAWSTDSYNSPLHF
TRBV7-2	-	TRBJ1-1	TRBD1	TGTGCCAGCAGCTACTACTCGACAGGGACTGAAGCTTTCTTT	CASSYYSTGTEAFF
TRBV7-2	-	TRBJ2-5	-	TGTGCCAGCAGGTATAGCGGCCAAGAGACCCAGTACTTC	CASRYSGQETQYF